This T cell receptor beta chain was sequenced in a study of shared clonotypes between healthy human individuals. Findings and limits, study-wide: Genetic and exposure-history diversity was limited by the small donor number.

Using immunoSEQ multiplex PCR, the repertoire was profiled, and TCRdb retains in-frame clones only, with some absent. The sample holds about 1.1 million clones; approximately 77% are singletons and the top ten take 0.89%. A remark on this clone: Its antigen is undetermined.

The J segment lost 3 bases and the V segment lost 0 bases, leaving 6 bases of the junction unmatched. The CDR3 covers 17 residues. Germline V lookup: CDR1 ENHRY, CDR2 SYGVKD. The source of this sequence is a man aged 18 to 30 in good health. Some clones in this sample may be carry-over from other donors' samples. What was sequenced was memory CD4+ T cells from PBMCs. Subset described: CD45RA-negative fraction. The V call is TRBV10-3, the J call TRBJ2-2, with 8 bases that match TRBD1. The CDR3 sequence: CAISESLGQVYTGELFF. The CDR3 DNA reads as TGTGCCATCAGTGAGTCACTGGGACAGGTGTACACCGGGGAGCTGTTTTTT.